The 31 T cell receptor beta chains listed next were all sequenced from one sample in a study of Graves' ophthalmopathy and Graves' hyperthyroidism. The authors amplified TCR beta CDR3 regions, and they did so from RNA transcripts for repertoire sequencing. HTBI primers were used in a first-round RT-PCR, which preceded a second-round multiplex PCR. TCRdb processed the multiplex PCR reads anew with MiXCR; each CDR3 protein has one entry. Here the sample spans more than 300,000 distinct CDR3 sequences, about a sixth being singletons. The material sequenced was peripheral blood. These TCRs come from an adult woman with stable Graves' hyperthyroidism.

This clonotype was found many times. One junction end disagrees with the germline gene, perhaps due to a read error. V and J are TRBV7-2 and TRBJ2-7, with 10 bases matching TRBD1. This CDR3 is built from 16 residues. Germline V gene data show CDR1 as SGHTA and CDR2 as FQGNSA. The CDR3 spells CASSLARDRGSFEQYF. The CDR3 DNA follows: TGTGCCAGCAGCTTAGCCCGGGACAGGGGATCCTTCGAGCAGTACTTC.

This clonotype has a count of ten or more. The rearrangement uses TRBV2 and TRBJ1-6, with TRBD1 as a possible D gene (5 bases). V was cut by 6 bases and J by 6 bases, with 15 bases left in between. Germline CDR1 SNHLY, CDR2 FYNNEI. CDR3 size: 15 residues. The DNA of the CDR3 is TGTGCCAGCAGCGGCGGGGGGGAAAGTAATTCACCCCTCCACTTT. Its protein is CASSGGGESNSPLHF.

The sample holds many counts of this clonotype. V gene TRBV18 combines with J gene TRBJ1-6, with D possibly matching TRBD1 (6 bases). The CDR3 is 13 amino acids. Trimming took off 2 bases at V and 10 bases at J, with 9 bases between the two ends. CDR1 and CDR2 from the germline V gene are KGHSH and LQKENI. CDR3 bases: TGTGCCAGCTCACCAAGGGGGGACTCACCCCTCCACTTT. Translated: CASSPRGDSPLHF.

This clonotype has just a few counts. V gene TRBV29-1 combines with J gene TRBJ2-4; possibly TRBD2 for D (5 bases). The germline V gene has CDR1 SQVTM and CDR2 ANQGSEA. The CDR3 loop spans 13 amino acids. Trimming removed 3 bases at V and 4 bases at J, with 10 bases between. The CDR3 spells CSVETTGKNIQYF. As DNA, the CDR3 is TGCAGCGTTGAGACGACGGGGAAAAACATTCAGTACTTC.

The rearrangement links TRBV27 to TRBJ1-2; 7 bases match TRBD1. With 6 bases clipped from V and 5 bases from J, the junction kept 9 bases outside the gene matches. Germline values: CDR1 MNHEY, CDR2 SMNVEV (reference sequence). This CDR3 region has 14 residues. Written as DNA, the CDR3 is TGTGCCAGCAGCGCACTGGGACAGATATATGGCTACACCTTC. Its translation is CASSALGQIYGYTF.

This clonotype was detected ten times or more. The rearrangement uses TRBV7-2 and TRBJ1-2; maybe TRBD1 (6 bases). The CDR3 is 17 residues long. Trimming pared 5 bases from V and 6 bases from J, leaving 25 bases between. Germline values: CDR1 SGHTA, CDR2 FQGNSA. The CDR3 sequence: CASSQQTGWTAVHGYTF. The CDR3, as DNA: TGTGCCAGCAGCCAACAAACGGGATGGACAGCGGTCCATGGCTACACCTTC.

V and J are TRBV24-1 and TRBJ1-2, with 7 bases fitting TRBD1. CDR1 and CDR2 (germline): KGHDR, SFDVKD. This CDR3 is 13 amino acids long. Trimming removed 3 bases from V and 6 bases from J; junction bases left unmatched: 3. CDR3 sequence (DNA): TGTGCCACCAGTGATGGACAGGTTGATGGCTACACCTTC. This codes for CATSDGQVDGYTF.

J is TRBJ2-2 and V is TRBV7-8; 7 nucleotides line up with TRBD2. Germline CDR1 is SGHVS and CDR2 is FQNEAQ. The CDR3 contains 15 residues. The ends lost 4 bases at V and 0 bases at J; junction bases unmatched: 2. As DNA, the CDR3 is TGTGCCAGCAGCTCGACTAGCTCGAACACCGGGGAGCTGTTTTTT. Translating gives CASSSTSSNTGELFF.

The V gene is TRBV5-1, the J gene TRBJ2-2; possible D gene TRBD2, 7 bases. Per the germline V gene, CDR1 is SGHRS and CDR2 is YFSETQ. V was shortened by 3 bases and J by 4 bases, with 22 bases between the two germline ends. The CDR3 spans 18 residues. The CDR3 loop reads CASSSRNLGGPATGELFF. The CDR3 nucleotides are TGCGCCAGCAGCTCACGTAATCTCGGGGGGCCCGCCACCGGGGAGCTGTTTTTT.

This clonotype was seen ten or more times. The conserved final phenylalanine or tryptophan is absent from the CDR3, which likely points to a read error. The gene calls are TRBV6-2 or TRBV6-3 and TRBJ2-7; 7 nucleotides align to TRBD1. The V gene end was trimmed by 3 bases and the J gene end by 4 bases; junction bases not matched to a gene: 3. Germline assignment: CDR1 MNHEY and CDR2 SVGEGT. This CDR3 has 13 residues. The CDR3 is CASSYNRGYEQYL. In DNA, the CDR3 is TGTGCCAGCAGTTATAACAGGGGATACGAGCAGTACCTC.

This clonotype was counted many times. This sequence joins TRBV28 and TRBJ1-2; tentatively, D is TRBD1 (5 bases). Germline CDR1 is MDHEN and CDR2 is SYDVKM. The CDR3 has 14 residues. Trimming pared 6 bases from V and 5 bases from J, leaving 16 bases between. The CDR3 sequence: CASRGLWGSYGYTF. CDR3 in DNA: TGTGCCAGCAGGGGGCTGTGGGGGAGTTATGGCTACACCTTC.

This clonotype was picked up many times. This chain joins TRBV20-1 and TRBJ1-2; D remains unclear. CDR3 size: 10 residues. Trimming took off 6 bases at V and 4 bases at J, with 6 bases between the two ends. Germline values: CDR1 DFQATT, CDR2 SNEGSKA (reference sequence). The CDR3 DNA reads TGCAGTGCCCAGTTCTATGGCTACACCTTC. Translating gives CSAQFYGYTF.

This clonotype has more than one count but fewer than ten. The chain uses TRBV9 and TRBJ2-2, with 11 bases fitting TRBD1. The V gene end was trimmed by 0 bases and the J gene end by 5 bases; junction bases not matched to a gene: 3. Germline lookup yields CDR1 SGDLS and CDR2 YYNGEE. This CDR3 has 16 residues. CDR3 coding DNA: TGTGCCAGCAGCGTAGGGGACAGGGGGGGAACCGGGGAGCTGTTTTTT. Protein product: CASSVGDRGGTGELFF.

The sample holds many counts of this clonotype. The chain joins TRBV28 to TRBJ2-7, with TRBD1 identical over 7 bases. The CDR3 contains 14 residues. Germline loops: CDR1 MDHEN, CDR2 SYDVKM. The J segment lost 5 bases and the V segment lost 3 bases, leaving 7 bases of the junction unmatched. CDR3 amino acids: CASSFPTGLHEQYF. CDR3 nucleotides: TGTGCCAGCAGTTTTCCGACAGGGCTCCACGAGCAGTACTTC.

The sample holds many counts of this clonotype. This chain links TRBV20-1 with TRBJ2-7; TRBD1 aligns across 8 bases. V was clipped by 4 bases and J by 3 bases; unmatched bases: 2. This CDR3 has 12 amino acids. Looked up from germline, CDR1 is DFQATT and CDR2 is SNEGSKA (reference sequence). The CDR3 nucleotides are TGCAGTGCTACTGACAGGGGCTACGAGCAGTACTTC. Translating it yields CSATDRGYEQYF.

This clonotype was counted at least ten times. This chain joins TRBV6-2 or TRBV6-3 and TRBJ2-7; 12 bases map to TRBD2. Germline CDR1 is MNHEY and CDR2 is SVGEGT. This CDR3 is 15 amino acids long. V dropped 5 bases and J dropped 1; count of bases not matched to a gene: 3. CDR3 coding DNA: TGTGCCAGCAGTACGACTAGCGGGAGTTCCTACGAGCAGTACTTC. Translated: CASSTTSGSSYEQYF.

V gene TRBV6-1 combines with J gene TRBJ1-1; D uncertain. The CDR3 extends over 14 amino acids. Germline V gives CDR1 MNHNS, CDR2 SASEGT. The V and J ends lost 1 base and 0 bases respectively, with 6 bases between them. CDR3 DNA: TGTGCCAGCAGTGAAGGCGACATGAACACTGAAGCTTTCTTT. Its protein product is CASSEGDMNTEAFF.

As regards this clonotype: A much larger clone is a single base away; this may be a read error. CDR3 in amino acids: CASSLRLGGGEACF. The CDR3 nucleotides read TGTGCCAGCAGCTTACGTTTGGGGGGCGGTGAAGCTTGCTTT. The chain combines TRBV7-2 with TRBJ1-1; D perhaps matches TRBD1 (6 bases). Looked up from germline, CDR1 is SGHTA and CDR2 is FQGNSA. This CDR3 comprises 14 residues.

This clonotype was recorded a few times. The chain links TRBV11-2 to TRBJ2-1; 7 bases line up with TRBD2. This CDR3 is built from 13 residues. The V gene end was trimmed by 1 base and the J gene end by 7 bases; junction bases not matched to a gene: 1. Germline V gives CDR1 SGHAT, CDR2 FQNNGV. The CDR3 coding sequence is TGTGCCAGCAGCTTAGCGGGAGGAAATGAGCAGTTCTTC. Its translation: CASSLAGGNEQFF.

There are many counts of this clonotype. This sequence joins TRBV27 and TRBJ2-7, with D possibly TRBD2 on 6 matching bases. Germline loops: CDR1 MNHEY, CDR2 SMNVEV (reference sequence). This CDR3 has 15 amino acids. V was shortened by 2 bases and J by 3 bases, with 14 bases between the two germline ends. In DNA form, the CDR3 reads TGTGCCAGCAGTTTAAGACTAGGGGCCAACTACGAGCAGTACTTC. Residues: CASSLRLGANYEQYF.

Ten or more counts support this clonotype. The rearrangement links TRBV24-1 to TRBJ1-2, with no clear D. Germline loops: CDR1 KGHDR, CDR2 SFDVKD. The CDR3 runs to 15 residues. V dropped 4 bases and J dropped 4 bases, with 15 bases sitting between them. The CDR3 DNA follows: TGTGCCACCAGTGAGGGTCCAGGCATCCTCTATGGCTACACCTTC. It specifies CATSEGPGILYGYTF.

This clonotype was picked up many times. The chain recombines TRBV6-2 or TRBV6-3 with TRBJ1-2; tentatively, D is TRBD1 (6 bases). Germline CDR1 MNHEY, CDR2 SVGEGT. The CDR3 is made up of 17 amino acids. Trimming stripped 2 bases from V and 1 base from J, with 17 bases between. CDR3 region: CASSYGTWVQGNYGYTF. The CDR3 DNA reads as TGTGCCAGCAGTTACGGGACATGGGTACAGGGTAACTATGGCTACACCTTC.

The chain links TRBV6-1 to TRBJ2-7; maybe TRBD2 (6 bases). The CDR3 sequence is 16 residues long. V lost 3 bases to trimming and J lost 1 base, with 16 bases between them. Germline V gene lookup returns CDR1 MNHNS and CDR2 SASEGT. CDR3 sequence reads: CASSDPLTGVSYEQYF. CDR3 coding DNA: TGTGCCAGCAGTGACCCCTTGACGGGGGTTTCCTACGAGCAGTACTTC.

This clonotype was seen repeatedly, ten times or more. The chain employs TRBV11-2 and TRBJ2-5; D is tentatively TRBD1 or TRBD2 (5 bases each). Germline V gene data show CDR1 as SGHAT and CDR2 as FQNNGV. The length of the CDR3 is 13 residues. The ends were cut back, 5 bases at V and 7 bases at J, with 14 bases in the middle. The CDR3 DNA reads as TGTGCCAGCAGCCCGTATGAGAGGGGGACCCAGTACTTC. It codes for CASSPYERGTQYF.

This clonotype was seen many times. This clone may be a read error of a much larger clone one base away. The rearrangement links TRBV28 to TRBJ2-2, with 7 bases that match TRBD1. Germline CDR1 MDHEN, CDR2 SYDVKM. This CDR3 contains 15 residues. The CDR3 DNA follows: TGTGCCAGCAGTTTAGGGGACAGAAACACCGGGGAGCTGTGTTTT. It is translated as CASSLGDRNTGELCF. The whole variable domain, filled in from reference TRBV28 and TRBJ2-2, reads DVKVTQSSRYLVKRTGEKVFLECVQDMDHENMFWYRQDPGLGLRLIYFSYDVKMKEKGDIPEGYSVSREKKERFSLILESASTNQTSMYLCASSLGDRNTGELCFGEGSRLTVL.

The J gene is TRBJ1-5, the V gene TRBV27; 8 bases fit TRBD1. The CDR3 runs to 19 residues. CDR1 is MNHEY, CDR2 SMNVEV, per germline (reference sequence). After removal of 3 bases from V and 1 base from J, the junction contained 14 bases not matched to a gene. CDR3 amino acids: CASSLEVTFRGPSNQPQHF. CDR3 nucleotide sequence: TGTGCCAGCAGTTTGGAAGTCACCTTCAGGGGGCCAAGCAATCAGCCCCAGCATTTT.

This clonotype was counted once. CDR3 coding DNA: TGTGCCAGCAGCTGGTTGCGGGTCAGCCCGCCCGATGCTTTCTTT. Encoded protein: CASSWLRVSPPDAFF. V usage is TRBV7-2 and J usage is TRBJ1-1; D is ambiguous. Germline V lookup: CDR1 SGHTA, CDR2 FQGNSA. The CDR3 spans 15 residues. Trimming removed 4 bases from V and 11 bases from J, with 23 bases in between.

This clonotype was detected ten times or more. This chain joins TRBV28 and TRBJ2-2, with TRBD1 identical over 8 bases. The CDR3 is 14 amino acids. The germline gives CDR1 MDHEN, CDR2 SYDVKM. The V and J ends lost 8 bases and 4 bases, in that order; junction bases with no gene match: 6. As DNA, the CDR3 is TGTGCCAGCCAACAGGGGGGTGGCACCGGGGAGCTGTTTTTT. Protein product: CASQQGGGTGELFF.

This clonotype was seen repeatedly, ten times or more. CDR3 protein: CASSLLGVASGGYEQYF. DNA of the CDR3: TGTGCCAGCAGTTTACTCGGGGTGGCGAGCGGTGGGTACGAGCAGTACTTC. The rearrangement joins TRBV27 to TRBJ2-7, with a possible D match to TRBD2 (5 bases). The V gene lost 2 bases and the J gene lost 4 bases, with 21 bases spanning the gap. Germline-derived CDR1 and CDR2 are MNHEY and SMNVEV (reference sequence). There are 17 residues in the CDR3.

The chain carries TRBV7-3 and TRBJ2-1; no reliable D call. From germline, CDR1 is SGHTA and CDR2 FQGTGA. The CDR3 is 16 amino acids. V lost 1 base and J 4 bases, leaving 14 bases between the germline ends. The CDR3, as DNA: TGTGCCAGCAGCTTAAGAGGTAGTATGGGGTACAATGAGCAGTTCTTC. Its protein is CASSLRGSMGYNEQFF.

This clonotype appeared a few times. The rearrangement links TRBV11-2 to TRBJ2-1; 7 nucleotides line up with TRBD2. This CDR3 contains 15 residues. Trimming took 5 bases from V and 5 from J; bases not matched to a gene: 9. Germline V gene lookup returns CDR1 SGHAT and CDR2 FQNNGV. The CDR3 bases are TGTGCCAGCAGCCCACTAGCGACCCTTCACAATGAGCAGTTCTTC. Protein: CASSPLATLHNEQFF. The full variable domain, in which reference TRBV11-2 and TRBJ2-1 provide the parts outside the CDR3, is EAGVAQSPRYKIIEKRQSVAFWCNPISGHATLYWYQQILGQGPKLLIQFQNNGVVDDSQLPKDRFSAERLKGVDSTLKIQPAKLEDSAVYLCASSPLATLHNEQFFGPGTRLTVL.